This TCR beta chain stems from a study of blood T cells in healthy people across ages. Findings and limits, study-wide: Per million T cells, TCR beta diversity dropped roughly linearly as age increased.

V dropped 5 bases and J dropped 5 bases, with 14 bases sitting between them. Germline V gene lookup returns CDR1 MNHEY and CDR2 SVGAGI. The CDR3 has 14 residues. Note on this clonotype: What it binds is unknown. Since a much larger clone is just one base distant, this may be a read error.

Isolation per sample recovered at least 7 million PBMCs. It was with a sample-barcoded 5' primer and a J-beta primer mix that a second PCR of roughly 6 to 11 cycles was run. Each CDR3 protein gets one entry after TCRdb re-called the 5' RACE reads with MiXCR. The top ten clones hold 51% of a sample with some 370,000 distinct CDR3 sequences, about 55% of them seen once. This sequence joins TRBV6-5 and TRBJ2-3; TRBD1 might be the D (5 bases). This receptor was identified in a man in his sixties in good health. The source material was blood. The CDR3 DNA follows: TGTGCCAGCAGTCCTCGACAGAACATAGATACGCAGTATTTT. It is translated as CASSPRQNIDTQYF.